The 20 T cell receptor beta chains below were found in one sample sequenced in a study of T cells after yellow fever vaccination. MiXCR, run by TCRdb on the 5' RACE reads, gives a single entry per CDR3 protein. In the table there are hundreds of thousands of distinct CDR3 sequences, roughly an eighth of which are singletons. The specimen was PBMCs, collected on the day of the yellow fever booster vaccination. The receptors originated from a man younger than 45 who received the YFV17D yellow fever vaccine.

This chain joins TRBV21-1 and TRBJ2-7; TRBD1, the table's D call, lacks a check against the DNA. TRBV21-1 constitutes a pseudogene. CDR3 length: 17 residues. CDR3 in amino acids: CASSDKIGGTQDYEQYF. The DNA for the CDR3 is TGTGCCAGCAGTGATAAAATAGGGGGCACACAGGACTACGAGCAGTACTTC.

Ten or more counts support this clonotype. The chain combines TRBV28 with TRBJ2-7; D not resolved. The CDR3 length is 14 residues. V was clipped by 5 bases and J by 5 bases, with 16 bases between them. Germline V gene lookup returns CDR1 MDHEN and CDR2 SYDVKM. CDR3 residues: CASSVPTKTNEQYF. The CDR3 bases are TGTGCCAGCAGTGTACCTACTAAAACGAACGAGCAGTACTTC.

Only a few counts were recorded for this clonotype. The V gene is TRBV6-2 or TRBV6-3, the J gene TRBJ1-2; D gene uncertain. Germline CDR1 reads MNHEY; CDR2 reads SVGEGT. Trimming took off 2 bases at V and 7 bases at J, with 14 bases between the two ends. The CDR3 extends over 14 amino acids. In nucleotides, the CDR3 is TGTGCCAGCAGTTACCACGTCGGGGAATCTGGCTACACCTTC. It encodes CASSYHVGESGYTF.

V and J are TRBV6-4 and TRBJ2-2, with 7 bases fitting TRBD2. V lost 5 bases and J lost 0; bases outside the gene matches: 21. This CDR3 contains 21 residues. CDR1 and CDR2 (germline): MRHNA, SNTAGT. Here the CDR3 reads CASSPPGALLREFANTGELFF. In DNA form, the CDR3 reads TGTGCCAGCAGTCCCCCCGGTGCGCTTTTGCGGGAGTTCGCGAACACCGGGGAGCTGTTTTTT.

This clonotype was found a few times. This chain uses TRBV24-1 with TRBJ2-1, with 10 bases matching TRBD2. This CDR3 comprises 16 residues. The V gene's germline CDR1 is KGHDR and CDR2 SFDVKD. V shed 4 bases, J shed 3 bases, and the junction held 5 bases outside the gene matches. CDR3 residues: CATSDRTSGSYNEQFF. CDR3 nucleotides: TGTGCCACCAGTGACCGGACTAGCGGAAGCTACAATGAGCAGTTCTTC.

This clonotype has a handful of counts. The chain couples TRBV5-6 to TRBJ2-3; tentative D call: TRBD2 (5 bases). Germline V CDR1 and CDR2: SGHDT, YYEEEE. The CDR3 extends over 15 amino acids. Deletions cut 4 bases from V and 5 bases from J, with 17 bases between. CDR3 coding DNA: TGTGCCAGCAGCGACCCCCGGGGTGAGGGAGATACGCAGTATTTT. Translated, it gives CASSDPRGEGDTQYF.

The chain uses TRBV4-1 and TRBJ2-1; D is perhaps TRBD2 (6 bases). Germline lookup yields CDR1 MGHRA and CDR2 YSYEKL. This CDR3 comprises 15 residues. V was pared by 4 bases and J by 9 bases, with 19 bases between. CDR3 in DNA: TGCGCCAGCAGCCTTGGTCACTCTAGCGCCGGTGAGCAGTTCTTC. Its protein is CASSLGHSSAGEQFF.

This clonotype came up once. The chain carries TRBV4-3 and TRBJ2-1, with 9 nucleotides matching TRBD2. Germline values: CDR1 LGHNA, CDR2 YSLEER. The CDR3 sequence is 19 residues long. J lost 10 bases, V lost 0 bases, and 19 bases had no gene match. The CDR3 DNA sequence: TGCGCCAGCAGCCAAGAAAGGGGCGGGACTAGCTACTATCTGCGAGAGCAGTTCTTC. Amino acid sequence: CASSQERGGTSYYLREQFF.

V usage is TRBV6-2 or TRBV6-3 and J usage is TRBJ2-1; D is undetermined. V dropped 0 bases and J dropped 0 bases, with 15 bases sitting between them. Germline assignment: CDR1 MNHEY and CDR2 SVGEGT. The CDR3 consists of 18 residues. Written as DNA, the CDR3 is TGTGCCAGCAGTTACTCCCACCGGTCGGTCCTCTCCTACAATGAGCAGTTCTTC. Its translation is CASSYSHRSVLSYNEQFF.

The gene calls are TRBV25-1 and TRBJ2-4; tentatively, D is TRBD2 (6 bases). Germline V lookup: CDR1 MGHDK, CDR2 SYGVNS. Trimming took off 4 bases at V and 8 bases at J, with 12 bases between the two ends. This CDR3 comprises 13 residues. The CDR3 region is CASSVGGGYIQYF. The CDR3 nucleotides are TGTGCCAGCAGTGTCGGGGGTGGCTACATTCAGTACTTC. Variable domain in full (rest from reference TRBV25-1 and TRBJ2-4): EADIYQTPRYLVIGTGKKITLECSQTMGHDKMYWYQQDPGMELHLIHYSYGVNSTEKGDLSSESTVSRIRTEHFPLTLESARPSHTSQYLCASSVGGGYIQYFGAGTRLSVL.

This clonotype turned up a few times. J is TRBJ2-1 and V is TRBV7-9; TRBD2 agrees at 8 bases. The germline V gene has CDR1 SEHNR and CDR2 FQNEAQ (reference sequence). V lost 7 bases to trimming and J lost 4 bases; unmatched junction nucleotides: 6. The CDR3 contains 14 residues. DNA of the CDR3: TGTGCCAGCACCCGTGGCGGGGGGTACAATGAGCAGTTCTTC. Translation: CASTRGGGYNEQFF.

The chain couples TRBV30 to TRBJ2-7; TRBD2 is a possible D gene (6 bases). The germline V gene has CDR1 GTSNPN and CDR2 SVGIG (reference sequence). The CDR3 runs to 13 residues. With 0 bases removed from V and 2 bases from J, the gap between germline ends came to 8 bases. CDR3: CAWSVSGTYEQYF. DNA for the CDR3: TGTGCCTGGAGTGTTAGCGGAACCTACGAGCAGTACTTC.

The chain links TRBV7-2 to TRBJ2-7; D may be TRBD1 (6 bases). The CDR3 loop spans 14 amino acids. V dropped 2 bases and J dropped 4 bases, with 12 bases sitting between them. Germline V CDR1 and CDR2: SGHTA, FQGNSA. The CDR3 DNA is TGTGCCAGCAGCTTACGGCCAGGGGAATACGAGCAGTACTTC. Its translation: CASSLRPGEYEQYF.

Only a few counts were recorded for this clonotype. This chain joins TRBV13 and TRBJ2-1, with D hard to call. Trimming removed 5 bases at V and 4 bases at J, with 15 bases between. Germline CDR1 and CDR2: PRHDT and FYEKMQ (reference sequence). The length of the CDR3 is 15 residues. CDR3 amino acids: CASSVYNNVYNEQFF. CDR3 DNA: TGTGCCAGCAGCGTATATAACAACGTATACAATGAGCAGTTCTTC. The full variable domain, in which reference TRBV13 and TRBJ2-1 provide the parts outside the CDR3, is AAGVIQSPRHLIKEKRETATLKCYPIPRHDTVYWYQQGPGQDPQFLISFYEKMQSDKGSIPDRFSAQQFSDYHSELNMSSLELGDSALYFCASSVYNNVYNEQFFGPGTRLTVL.

The rearrangement uses TRBV3-1 and TRBJ1-5; TRBD1 might be the D (5 bases). In germline, CDR1 is LGHDT, CDR2 YNNKEL (reference sequence). This CDR3 comprises 15 residues. V was shortened by 1 base and J by 3 bases, with 10 bases between the two germline ends. The CDR3 sequence is CASSQGDRDNQPQHF. The CDR3 DNA is TGTGCCAGCAGCCAAGGGGACCGCGACAATCAGCCCCAGCATTTT.

A few counts support this clonotype. The V and J genes are TRBV12-3 or TRBV12-4 and TRBJ1-4; D might be TRBD1 (5 bases). V was clipped by 6 bases and J by 10 bases, with 18 bases between them. The CDR3 loop spans 14 amino acids. Written as DNA, the CDR3 is TGTGCCAGCAGATTAACAGGTGTGGAGGGAAAACTGTTTTTT. It translates to CASRLTGVEGKLFF.

There are a few counts of this clonotype. The V and J genes are TRBV6-1 and TRBJ2-7, with D hard to call. The CDR3 covers 14 residues. Germline V lookup: CDR1 MNHNS, CDR2 SASEGT. The germline V and J ends were trimmed by 6 bases and 0 bases, with 12 bases remaining between them. The CDR3 DNA is TGTGCCAGCAGAGCCGGGTCAAGCTCCTACGAGCAGTACTTC. This encodes CASRAGSSSYEQYF.

The chain has TRBV9 and TRBJ2-1; D is perhaps TRBD1 or TRBD2 (6 bases each). Trimming took off 4 bases at V and 7 bases at J, with 21 bases between the two ends. Germline V lookup: CDR1 SGDLS, CDR2 YYNGEE. The length of the CDR3 is 16 residues. In DNA form, the CDR3 reads TGTGCCAGCAGCCTAGAAGGTCGGGGGACATCTAATGAGCAGTTCTTC. It yields the protein CASSLEGRGTSNEQFF.

A few counts support this clonotype. The rearrangement uses TRBV6-1 and TRBJ2-5; TRBD1 might be the D (6 bases). Trimming left V 5 bases short and J 4 bases short, with 17 bases between. The CDR3 loop spans 15 amino acids. Germline V gives CDR1 MNHNS, CDR2 SASEGT. The CDR3 here is CASSSPDRGRETQYF. The CDR3 bases are TGTGCCAGCAGTAGCCCGGACAGAGGCAGAGAGACCCAGTACTTC.

The table lists this clonotype with a count of one. The chain carries TRBV7-6 and TRBJ2-1, with TRBD2 matching 8 bases. The CDR3 covers 17 residues. The junction had 10 bases not matched to a gene; V was cut back by 5 bases and J by 1 base. Germline V CDR1 and CDR2: SGHVS, FNYEAQ. Here the CDR3 reads CASSLSSGTVSYNEQFF. The CDR3 DNA reads as TGTGCCAGCAGCCTCAGTAGCGGGACTGTTTCCTACAATGAGCAGTTCTTC.